Below are 20 T cell receptor beta chains sequenced from a single sample in a study of OX40 agonist ivuxolimab in advanced cancers. Measured with immunoSEQ multiplex PCR; TCRdb has only the in-frame clones, and not every one. The data contain tens of thousands of clones, about 88% of them singletons. The sequences come from CD4+ or CD8+ T cells sorted from blood, collected in a trial of the OX40 agonist ivuxolimab. The origin of the receptors is an adult with an advanced solid tumor such as melanoma, head and neck, liver or kidney cancer.

The chain is built from TRBV4-3 and TRBJ2-1; D is undetermined. V shed 0 bases and J shed 10 bases, with 7 bases lying between them. In germline, CDR1 is LGHNA, CDR2 YSLEER. There are 12 residues in the CDR3. Written as DNA, the CDR3 is TGCGCCAGCAGCCAAGATCTGAGGGAGCAGTTCTTC. It specifies CASSQDLREQFF.

V gene TRBV19 combines with J gene TRBJ2-2; D is possibly TRBD2 (6 bases). This CDR3 region has 14 residues. Germline V gene lookup returns CDR1 LNHDA and CDR2 SQIVND (reference sequence). V was clipped by 7 bases and J by 3 bases, with 12 bases between them. CDR3 bases: TGTGCCAGTAAGAGGGGCGGGGACACCGGGGAGCTGTTTTTT. The encoded protein is CASKRGGDTGELFF.

The chain has TRBV10-2 and TRBJ2-7; D is perhaps TRBD2 (5 bases). The CDR3 loop spans 16 amino acids. Germline CDR1 WSHSY, CDR2 SAAADI. Trimming removed 3 bases at V and 1 base at J, with 16 bases between. The CDR3 loop reads CASSDLAPSGSYEQYF. CDR3 bases: TGCGCCAGCAGTGATCTAGCCCCCAGTGGGTCCTACGAGCAGTACTTC.

In this sample, this clone is medium-sized. The rearrangement uses TRBV4-2 and TRBJ2-7; 14 positions agree with TRBD2. V gave up 4 bases and J gave up 6 bases; unmatched junction bases: 11. The germline V gene encodes CDR1 LGHNA and CDR2 YNFKEQ. The CDR3 contains 17 residues. The CDR3 nucleotides are TGTGCCAGCAGCCCACTCGGGACTAGCGGGAGCGGGCTCGAGCAGTACTTC. This codes for CASSPLGTSGSGLEQYF.

The CDR3 DNA sequence: TGTGCCAGCAGTACCGGGATACAAGAGACCCAGTACTTC. This gives the protein CASSTGIQETQYF. This chain uses TRBV6-6 with TRBJ2-5; D is possibly TRBD2 (5 bases). The V gene's germline CDR1 is MNHNY and CDR2 SVGAGI (reference sequence). The V and J ends lost 5 bases and 2 bases respectively, with 9 bases between them. The CDR3 has 13 amino acids.

There are a few counts of this clone. This rearrangement joins TRBV5-6 to TRBJ2-7; no clear D. V shed 0 bases and J shed 4 bases, with 2 bases lying between them. The CDR3 sequence is 11 residues long. From germline, CDR1 is SGHDT and CDR2 YYEEEE. CDR3 DNA sequence: TGTGCCAGCAGCTTGGATTACGAGCAGTACTTC. This translates into CASSLDYEQYF.

The chain joins TRBV7-6 to TRBJ2-5; D gene ambiguous. The last part of the DNA fits TRBJ2-7 better; the J call may be wrong. CDR3 length: 14 residues. The V gene's germline CDR1 is SGHVS and CDR2 FNYEAQ. CDR3 loop: CASSLIKPPYEQYF. Here the CDR3 DNA reads TGTGCCAGCAGCTTGATCAAACCTCCCTACGAGCAGTACTTC.

This chain connects TRBV7-9 to TRBJ1-5; D uncertain. This CDR3 is built from 12 residues. Germline CDR1 is SEHNR and CDR2 is FQNEAQ (reference sequence). Between the trimmed V and J ends, which lost 5 bases and 0 bases, there was a span of 2 bases. This chain's CDR3 is CASSNSNQPQHF. For the CDR3, the DNA is TGTGCCAGCAGCAATAGCAATCAGCCCCAGCATTTT.

This chain connects TRBV15 to TRBJ2-1, with D perhaps TRBD2 (6 bases). CDR1 and CDR2 (germline): LNHNV, YYDKDF (reference sequence). With 3 bases removed from V and 0 bases from J, the gap between germline ends came to 12 bases. The CDR3 contains 16 residues. CDR3: CATSSSGLYSYNEQFF. The CDR3 DNA reads TGTGCCACCAGCAGCTCGGGACTGTACTCCTACAATGAGCAGTTCTTC. Drawing the rest from reference TRBV15 and TRBJ2-1, the complete variable domain is DAMVIQNPRYQVTQFGKPVTLSCSQTLNHNVMYWYQQKSSQAPKLLFHYYDKDFNNEADTPDNFQSRRPNTSFCFLDIRSPGLGDTAMYLCATSSSGLYSYNEQFFGPGTRLTVL.

The chain combines TRBV19 with TRBJ2-5, with TRBD2 identical over 16 bases. Germline assignment: CDR1 LNHDA and CDR2 SQIVND (reference sequence). V lost 7 bases to trimming and J lost 5 bases; unmatched junction nucleotides: 7. The CDR3 has 16 amino acids. CDR3 sequence reads: CASKKGLAGGRETQYF. The CDR3 DNA sequence: TGTGCCAGTAAAAAGGGACTAGCGGGAGGGCGTGAGACCCAGTACTTC.

By its share, this clone is large. CDR3 sequence: CASSDPGGVSYEQYF. The CDR3 coding sequence is TGTGCCAGCAGCGACCCGGGGGGGGTTAGTTACGAGCAGTACTTC. This chain joins TRBV11-2 and TRBJ2-7, with 8 bases that match TRBD2. Germline trimming cut 5 bases from V and 4 bases from J; bases unmatched to any gene: 10. Germline CDR1 is SGHAT and CDR2 is FQNNGV. This CDR3 contains 15 residues.

The chain recombines TRBV28 with TRBJ2-7, with a weak D call TRBD1 (6 bases). Deletions cut 3 bases from V and 1 base from J, with 19 bases between. The CDR3 is 17 amino acids. The germline V gene has CDR1 MDHEN and CDR2 SYDVKM. CDR3 nucleotides: TGTGCCAGCAGTTTCGGCAGGGGAAGGTGGAGTTCCTACGAGCAGTACTTC. Translated: CASSFGRGRWSSYEQYF.

The gene calls are TRBV27 and TRBJ1-5, with D unclear. This CDR3 region has 14 residues. The V end was cut by 6 bases, the J end by 0 bases, with 9 bases between. Germline lookup yields CDR1 MNHEY and CDR2 SMNVEV (reference sequence). The CDR3, as DNA: TGTGCCAGCAGCCCCCAGAATAGCAATCAGCCCCAGCATTTT. Protein sequence: CASSPQNSNQPQHF.

The rearrangement joins TRBV4-3 to TRBJ2-1, with 7 bases fitting TRBD2. The V segment lost 1 base and the J segment 4 bases; nucleotides outside the gene matches: 7. The V gene's germline CDR1 is LGHNA and CDR2 YSLEER. CDR3 length: 16 amino acids. The CDR3 sequence is CASSQGAGDLYNEQFF. CDR3 in DNA: TGCGCCAGCAGCCAAGGGGCGGGAGATCTTTACAATGAGCAGTTCTTC.

The DNA for the CDR3 is TGCGCCAGCAGCCTTAGCGGGAGGATCACAGATACGCAGTATTTT. Encoded protein: CASSLSGRITDTQYF. The chain joins TRBV4-3 to TRBJ2-3, with 10 bases matching TRBD2. The J segment lost 2 bases and the V segment lost 4 bases, leaving 3 bases of the junction unmatched. Germline CDR1 and CDR2: LGHNA and YSLEER. CDR3 length equals 15 residues.

V gene TRBV28 combines with J gene TRBJ2-1, with unresolved D. Per germline, CDR1 MDHEN and CDR2 SYDVKM. Trimming shortened V by 3 bases and J by 5 bases, and 8 bases separated the two germline ends. The CDR3 contains 13 residues. The CDR3 reads CASSLSVNNEQFF. CDR3 DNA: TGTGCCAGCAGTTTGTCGGTGAACAATGAGCAGTTCTTC.

This clone has a single count. The chain carries TRBV5-1 and TRBJ2-3; no clear D. CDR3 length equals 13 residues. CDR1 is SGHRS and CDR2 is YFSETQ in the germline V gene. Trimming removed 0 bases from V and 1 base from J, with 3 bases in between. The CDR3 DNA is TGCGCCAGCAGCTTGGCCGGCACAGATACGCAGTATTTT. Encoded protein: CASSLAGTDTQYF.

This sequence joins TRBV7-2 and TRBJ2-7; D remains ambiguous. Trimming cost V 1 base and J 3 bases, with 7 bases left between them. The CDR3 consists of 13 residues. Germline values: CDR1 SGHTA, CDR2 FQGNSA. CDR3 region: CASSLGEVYEQYF. The DNA of the CDR3 is TGTGCCAGCAGCTTAGGAGAGGTCTACGAGCAGTACTTC.

This clone was observed a handful of times. This specimen includes other DNA sequences encoding the same CDR3. The chain uses TRBV27 and TRBJ1-2; 9 bases align to TRBD1. Germline CDR1 is MNHEY and CDR2 is SMNVEV (reference sequence). This CDR3 region has 14 residues. Germline trimming cut 3 bases from V and 2 bases from J; bases unmatched to any gene: 1. In DNA, the CDR3 is TGTGCCAGCAGTTTGGGACAGGGAAACTATGGCTACACCTTC. As protein: CASSLGQGNYGYTF.

This chain joins TRBV5-6 and TRBJ1-5; no reliable D call. V lost 2 bases and J lost 4, with 10 bases in between. This CDR3 comprises 14 residues. Per germline, CDR1 SGHDT and CDR2 YYEEEE. This CDR3 reads CASSFSTSNQPQHF. CDR3 DNA: TGTGCCAGCAGCTTCTCGACAAGTAATCAGCCCCAGCATTTT.